One sample yielded the 21 T cell receptor beta chains listed below, sequenced in a study of cytomegalovirus exposure and HLA in healthy donors. PCR involved 60 Vbeta and 13 Jbeta primers. Repertoires were generated with immunoSEQ multiplex PCR, while TCRdb's copy carries only in-frame clones and drops some. Of around 120,000 clones detected, about 76% appear once; the ten largest clones hold about 30%. Sample: PBMCs. The source of these receptors is a man in his sixties in good health and CMV-seropositive.

By share of the sample, this clone is medium-sized (0.01 to 0.1%). DNA for the CDR3: TGTGCCAGTAGCATACCGACTAGCGGGGGGGCCTCTGAGCAGTTCTTC. It encodes CASSIPTSGGASEQFF. V and J are TRBV19 and TRBJ2-1, with 14 bases that match TRBD2. Looked up from germline, CDR1 is LNHDA and CDR2 is SQIVND (reference sequence). This CDR3 is 16 amino acids long. With 6 bases clipped from V and 9 bases from J, the junction kept 10 bases outside the gene matches.

This chain joins TRBV5-1 and TRBJ1-2; 7 bases agree with TRBD1. Unmatched junction bases numbered 16, after V lost 3 bases and J lost 8 bases. The CDR3 sequence is 16 residues long. Germline CDR1 and CDR2: SGHRS and YFSETQ. The CDR3 reads CASSSALTGTPGGYTF. The CDR3 DNA follows: TGCGCCAGCAGCTCGGCCCTGACAGGGACCCCTGGCGGCTACACCTTC.

The chain employs TRBV5-1 and TRBJ2-3; 9 bases are a match to TRBD1. The germline V gene encodes CDR1 SGHRS and CDR2 YFSETQ. The V gene end was trimmed by 3 bases and the J gene end by 0 bases; junction bases not matched to a gene: 5. The CDR3 is 16 amino acids. This CDR3 reads CASSSGTGPSTDTQYF. The CDR3 DNA sequence: TGCGCCAGCAGCTCGGGGACAGGGCCCAGCACAGATACGCAGTATTTT.

On this clone: Distinct nucleotide sequences in the sample also encode this CDR3. This chain connects TRBV6-6 to TRBJ2-2, with D hard to call. The V end lost 6 bases, the J end lost 4 bases, and 9 bases lay between the germline ends. CDR3 size: 13 residues. Germline V CDR1 and CDR2: MNHNY, SVGAGI (reference sequence). The CDR3 DNA reads as TGTGCCAGCAGCGGCGGCGCCACCGGGGAGCTGTTTTTT. It yields the protein CASSGGATGELFF.

This rearrangement joins TRBV19 to TRBJ1-2, with 9 bases identical to TRBD1. CDR3 length: 18 residues. The J segment lost 6 bases and the V segment lost 5 bases, leaving 19 bases of the junction unmatched. Germline V gives CDR1 LNHDA, CDR2 SQIVND (reference sequence). The CDR3 nucleotides read TGTGCCAGTAGTTATACCGGGACAGGGAACTTTCTTGGTGATGGCTACACCTTC. Amino acid sequence: CASSYTGTGNFLGDGYTF.

This chain joins TRBV7-3 and TRBJ1-1; 7 nucleotides align to TRBD1. Germline V gene sequence: CDR1 SGHTA, CDR2 FQGTGA. V shed 4 bases, J shed 3 bases, and the junction held 5 bases outside the gene matches. The CDR3 is 14 residues long. The CDR3 loop reads CASSSSGGHTEAFF. The CDR3 DNA reads TGTGCCAGCAGCTCATCAGGGGGACACACTGAAGCTTTCTTT.

The chain joins TRBV9 to TRBJ2-1; 10 nucleotides match TRBD2. Unmatched junction bases numbered 9, after V lost 0 bases and J lost 0 bases. The CDR3 loop spans 19 amino acids. The germline V gene encodes CDR1 SGDLS and CDR2 YYNGEE. CDR3 in amino acids: CASSVALSGRAGSYNEQFF. The DNA of the CDR3 is TGTGCCAGCAGCGTAGCTCTGAGCGGGAGGGCCGGCTCCTACAATGAGCAGTTCTTC. Using reference TRBV9 and TRBJ2-1 for the parts outside the CDR3, the full variable domain is DSGVTQTPKHLITATGQRVTLRCSPRSGDLSVYWYQQSLDQGLQFLIQYYNGEERAKGNILERFSAQQFPDLHSELNLSSLELGDSALYFCASSVALSGRAGSYNEQFFGPGTRLTVL.

This clone was observed a single time. The rearrangement joins TRBV6-1 to TRBJ1-5; 7 bases are shared with TRBD1. Trimming at V came to 5 bases and at J to 4 bases, leaving 5 bases not matched to a gene. CDR3 size: 14 residues. The germline V gene encodes CDR1 MNHNS and CDR2 SASEGT. CDR3 DNA sequence: TGTGCCAGCAGTCGGCCAGGGGGTAATCAGCCCCAGCATTTT. It translates to CASSRPGGNQPQHF.

V usage is TRBV4-2 and J usage is TRBJ1-4; D is unresolved. The germline V gene has CDR1 LGHNA and CDR2 YNFKEQ. There are 15 residues in the CDR3. Trimming stripped 4 bases from V and 7 bases from J, with 16 bases between. The CDR3 sequence is CASSPVGGAGEKLFF. The CDR3 DNA reads TGTGCCAGCAGCCCGGTTGGCGGCGCGGGTGAAAAACTGTTTTTT.

This rearrangement joins TRBV6-5 to TRBJ2-2; 10 bases are shared with TRBD1. Germline V gene sequence: CDR1 MNHEY, CDR2 SVGAGI. The CDR3 is 16 amino acids. V shed 0 bases and J 5 bases; nucleotides not matched to a gene: 3. CDR3 DNA sequence: TGTGCCAGCAGTTACTCCCCGGGACAGGGGACCGGGGAGCTGTTTTTT. This sequence encodes CASSYSPGQGTGELFF.

The V gene is TRBV6-6, the J gene TRBJ1-2, with 10 bases fitting TRBD1. V was pared by 4 bases and J by 7 bases, with 9 bases of the junction left unmatched. Germline CDR1 and CDR2: MNHNY and SVGAGI (reference sequence). The CDR3 length is 15 residues. CDR3 nucleotides: TGTGCCAGCAGTTCCCCGGGACAGGGGAAAAGTGGCTACACCTTC. Its protein product is CASSSPGQGKSGYTF.

J is TRBJ2-3 and V is TRBV18; D not certain. Germline CDR1 reads KGHSH; CDR2 reads LQKENI. CDR3 length: 14 amino acids. V was trimmed by 3 bases and J by 6 bases, leaving 13 bases between them. Here the CDR3 reads CASSPGMPVDTQYF. CDR3 nucleotide sequence: TGTGCCAGCTCACCGGGCATGCCGGTCGATACGCAGTATTTT.

The chain combines TRBV5-1 with TRBJ2-3; perhaps TRBD1 as D (6 bases). In germline, CDR1 is SGHRS, CDR2 YFSETQ. Trimming removed 0 bases from V and 1 base from J, with 9 bases in between. This CDR3 region has 15 residues. CDR3: CASSLGDTGTDTQYF. In DNA form, the CDR3 reads TGCGCCAGCAGCTTGGGGGACACTGGCACAGATACGCAGTATTTT. Complete variable domain (other parts from reference TRBV5-1 and TRBJ2-3): KAGVTQTPRYLIKTRGQQVTLSCSPISGHRSVSWYQQTPGQGLQFLFEYFSETQRNKGNFPGRFSGRQFSNSRSEMNVSTLELGDSALYLCASSLGDTGTDTQYFGPGTRLTVL.

The chain recombines TRBV15 with TRBJ2-5; 10 bases are a match to TRBD2. The CDR3 is 16 amino acids. Germline V gene data show CDR1 as LNHNV and CDR2 as YYDKDF (reference sequence). V was clipped by 0 bases and J by 5 bases; unmatched bases: 6. The CDR3 loop is CATSRDLGLAAETQYF. CDR3 DNA sequence: TGTGCCACCAGCAGAGATCTCGGACTAGCGGCTGAGACCCAGTACTTC.

The CDR3 reads CASSLGQGGAKNIQYF. The CDR3 DNA reads TGTGCCAGCAGTCTCGGACAGGGTGGGGCCAAAAACATTCAGTACTTC. This chain connects TRBV6-7 to TRBJ2-4, with 8 nucleotides matching TRBD1. TRBV6-7 is reported as an ORF; its role is uncertain. The CDR3 is 16 amino acids. V lost 5 bases, J lost 1 base, and 7 bases stayed unmatched.

This clone was recorded a few times. A junction end diverges from the germline sequence, so it may reflect a read error. This chain joins TRBV7-9 and TRBJ1-1; D is possibly TRBD1 (6 bases). Germline lookup yields CDR1 SEHNR and CDR2 FQNEAQ (reference sequence). The CDR3 totals 15 residues. For the CDR3, the DNA is TGTTCCAGCAGCTTGGGGGGGGGCAGGCACACTGAAGCTTTCTTT. Protein product: CSSSLGGGRHTEAFF.

The chain employs TRBV5-1 and TRBJ1-1; D possibly corresponds to TRBD1 (6 bases). This CDR3 spans 13 amino acids. Germline CDR1 and CDR2: SGHRS and YFSETQ. V was cut by 4 bases and J by 2 bases, with 9 bases left in between. The CDR3 spells CASSRDTNTEAFF. The CDR3 DNA reads TGCGCCAGCAGCCGGGACACCAACACTGAAGCTTTCTTT. Based on the CDR3 plus reference TRBV5-1 and TRBJ1-1, the full variable domain is KAGVTQTPRYLIKTRGQQVTLSCSPISGHRSVSWYQQTPGQGLQFLFEYFSETQRNKGNFPGRFSGRQFSNSRSEMNVSTLELGDSALYLCASSRDTNTEAFFGQGTRLTVV.

The rearrangement links TRBV27 to TRBJ2-4, with D perhaps matching TRBD1 (6 bases). The CDR3 runs to 14 residues. The germline V gene has CDR1 MNHEY and CDR2 SMNVEV (reference sequence). Trimming removed 8 bases from V and 2 bases from J, with 13 bases in between. DNA of the CDR3: TGTGCCAGCTCAAAAACAGGGTCCAAAAACATTCAGTACTTC. Protein sequence: CASSKTGSKNIQYF.

The chain carries TRBV28 and TRBJ1-1; TRBD1 is a possible D gene (5 bases). The germline V gene has CDR1 MDHEN and CDR2 SYDVKM. Trimming pared 4 bases from V and 5 bases from J, leaving 17 bases between. This CDR3 is 15 amino acids long. CDR3 nucleotide sequence: TGTGCCAGCAGTTGGTCCGGGGGGGTTTCGACTGAAGCTTTCTTT. Translated, it gives CASSWSGGVSTEAFF.

As concerns this clone: The same CDR3 is also encoded by other DNA sequences in this sample. In DNA, the CDR3 is TGTGCCATCAGGGGGACAGGGGGCGATCAGCCCCAGCATTTT. This translates into CAIRGTGGDQPQHF. The rearrangement uses TRBV10-3 and TRBJ1-5, with 12 bases lining up with TRBD1. The ends lost 6 bases at V and 5 bases at J; junction bases unmatched: 2. The germline CDR1 and CDR2 sequences are ENHRY and SYGVKD. The CDR3 is 14 residues long.

V and J are TRBV30 and TRBJ2-6; D is unresolved. The CDR3 is 16 amino acids. The V gene lost 8 bases and the J gene lost 0 bases, with 17 bases spanning the gap. Germline CDR1 reads GTSNPN; CDR2 reads SVGIG (reference sequence). The CDR3 bases are TGTGCCGTCATACGACTGTCTTACTCTGGGGCCAACGTCCTGACTTTC. It specifies CAVIRLSYSGANVLTF.